These 21 T cell receptor beta chains were sequenced from one sample in a study of blood T cell repertoires in COVID-19. Produced via immunoSEQ multiplex PCR; TCRdb's table is partial and in-frame only. The table shows around 160,000 clones, with approximately 80% occurring only once. The sample comprised peripheral blood. The receptors stem from a woman aged 35 to 49 with active or convalescent COVID-19.

This clone occurred once. The chain has TRBV27 and TRBJ1-2; tentatively, D is TRBD1 (6 bases). There are 12 residues in the CDR3. V was shortened by 3 bases and J by 6 bases, with 8 bases between the two germline ends. Germline V CDR1 and CDR2: MNHEY, SMNVEV (reference sequence). CDR3 loop: CASSFDRNGYTF. In DNA form, the CDR3 reads TGTGCCAGCAGTTTCGACAGGAATGGCTACACCTTC.

The rearrangement uses TRBV25-1 and TRBJ2-1, with unresolved D. The germline V and J ends were trimmed by 2 bases and 0 bases, with 8 bases remaining between them. Per germline, CDR1 MGHDK and CDR2 SYGVNS. The CDR3 is 15 amino acids. CDR3 bases: TGTGCCAGCAGTGAAGCCTGGAGCTCCTACAATGAGCAGTTCTTC. Protein product: CASSEAWSSYNEQFF.

The chain joins TRBV14 to TRBJ2-1, with D perhaps matching TRBD2 (5 bases). Germline V CDR1 and CDR2: SGHDN, FVKESK. The CDR3 sequence is 15 residues long. V lost 2 bases, J lost 6 bases, and 14 bases lay in between. CDR3 sequence reads: CASSQLGMASNEQFF. CDR3 nucleotides: TGTGCCAGCAGCCAACTCGGGATGGCCTCCAATGAGCAGTTCTTC.

The V and J genes are TRBV21-1 and TRBJ1-2; the table names TRBD1, a call not compared with the DNA. TRBV21-1 is a listed pseudogene. This CDR3 has 12 amino acids. CDR3 DNA sequence: TGTGCCAGCAGCACGGGACAGTATGGCTACACCTTC. This sequence encodes CASSTGQYGYTF.

The DNA of the CDR3 is TGTGCCAGCAGCTTTGGGAGGGTGGCTGAAGCTTTCTTT. Residues: CASSFGRVAEAFF. This chain joins TRBV11-1 and TRBJ1-1; no firm D call. CDR3 size: 13 residues. The V gene lost 3 bases and the J gene lost 6 bases, with 11 bases spanning the gap. Germline loops: CDR1 SGHAT, CDR2 FQDESV (reference sequence).

This clone was counted only a few times. The rearrangement links TRBV29-1 to TRBJ2-7, with 7 bases that match TRBD2. In germline, CDR1 is SQVTM, CDR2 ANQGSEA. The CDR3 contains 12 residues. Unmatched junction bases numbered 10, after V lost 7 bases and J lost 7 bases. The CDR3 spells CSAGDYLGEQYF. In DNA form, the CDR3 reads TGCAGCGCCGGGGACTACCTCGGGGAGCAGTACTTC.

The chain joins TRBV10-3 to TRBJ2-7; 15 bases map to TRBD2. V was pared by 10 bases and J by 3 bases, with 7 bases of the junction left unmatched. The length of the CDR3 is 15 residues. CDR1 ENHRY and CDR2 SYGVKD come from the germline V gene. In nucleotides, the CDR3 is TGTGCCAGTGGACTAGCGGGAGGGCCAATCTACGAGCAGTACTTC. Protein sequence: CASGLAGGPIYEQYF.

This sequence joins TRBV19 and TRBJ1-5, with D unresolved. CDR1 is LNHDA, CDR2 SQIVND, per germline (reference sequence). This CDR3 has 13 residues. V dropped 4 bases and J dropped 5 bases, with 9 bases sitting between them. Written as DNA, the CDR3 is TGTGCCAGTAGTAGCCCGGGGTATCAGCCCCAGCATTTT. This translates into CASSSPGYQPQHF.

The rearrangement links TRBV18 to TRBJ2-3; maybe TRBD1 (5 bases). Germline lookup yields CDR1 KGHSH and CDR2 LQKENI. The V end lost 2 bases, the J end lost 9 bases, and 21 bases lay between the germline ends. CDR3 length: 16 amino acids. The CDR3, as DNA: TGTGCCAGCTCACCAGGGGCACCCGGCCCCGCGTGGACGCAGTATTTT. This codes for CASSPGAPGPAWTQYF.

This chain uses TRBV11-2 with TRBJ2-2; 15 nucleotides agree with TRBD2. CDR3 length: 19 amino acids. After removal of 1 base from V and 1 base from J, the junction contained 4 bases not matched to a gene. Germline CDR1 SGHAT, CDR2 FQNNGV. CDR3 residues: CASSLGRTSGGVNTGELFF. The DNA of the CDR3 is TGTGCCAGCAGCTTAGGGAGGACTAGCGGGGGGGTGAACACCGGGGAGCTGTTTTTT.

The chain carries TRBV5-1 and TRBJ2-7, with D uncertain. This CDR3 contains 14 residues. V was shortened by 4 bases and J by 0 bases, with 11 bases between the two germline ends. The germline V gene encodes CDR1 SGHRS and CDR2 YFSETQ. The CDR3 is CASSPVAGSYEQYF. Written as DNA, the CDR3 is TGCGCCAGCAGCCCGGTTGCCGGCTCCTACGAGCAGTACTTC.

This chain joins TRBV19 and TRBJ2-7, with a tentative D call TRBD2 (5 bases). CDR1 is LNHDA, CDR2 SQIVND, per germline (reference sequence). With 5 bases removed from V and 4 bases from J, the gap between germline ends came to 9 bases. This CDR3 has 12 amino acids. This CDR3 reads CASSSSGYEQYF. For the CDR3, the DNA is TGTGCCAGTAGTTCATCGGGGTACGAGCAGTACTTC.

The rearrangement links TRBV5-4 to TRBJ2-7; 7 nucleotides match TRBD1. This CDR3 is built from 14 residues. Trimming removed 4 bases from V and 2 bases from J; junction bases left unmatched: 6. Germline V gene data show CDR1 as SGHNT and CDR2 as YYREEE (reference sequence). The CDR3 DNA sequence: TGTGCCAGCAGCGCCGACAGGGTACCCTACGAGCAGTACTTC. Its protein is CASSADRVPYEQYF.

The J gene is TRBJ2-1, the V gene TRBV3-1 (or the pseudogene TRBV3-2); 10 bases fit TRBD2. The V and J ends lost 2 bases and 0 bases, in that order; junction bases with no gene match: 10. CDR3 length equals 19 residues. Germline loops: CDR1 LGHDT, CDR2 YNNKEL (reference sequence). The CDR3 DNA reads TGTGCCAGCAGCCAACGGCGATTCAGACTAGCGGGCTCCTACAATGAGCAGTTCTTC. It encodes CASSQRRFRLAGSYNEQFF.

About this clone itself: One junction end does not reproduce the germline sequence, and a read error may be involved. The chain uses TRBV7-7 and TRBJ2-3; the match to TRBD1 covers 7 bases. The CDR3 runs to 15 residues. Germline V gene lookup returns CDR1 SSHAT and CDR2 FNYEAQ (reference sequence). Written as DNA, the CDR3 is TGTGCTAGCAGCCGACAGGGAAGAGTAGGGGATACGCAGTATTTT. It encodes CASSRQGRVGDTQYF.

The chain carries TRBV7-2 and TRBJ2-7; the D is unclear. This CDR3 has 15 amino acids. V was pared by 1 base and J by 2 bases, with 12 bases between. Germline CDR1 and CDR2: SGHTA and FQGNSA. In nucleotides, the CDR3 is TGTGCCAGCAGCTTAGATCGGTACAGTACCTACGAGCAGTACTTC. Its translation is CASSLDRYSTYEQYF.

This chain joins TRBV12-3 or TRBV12-4 and TRBJ2-1, with D hard to call. CDR3 length: 13 residues. V lost 2 bases and J 4 bases, leaving 6 bases between the germline ends. CDR3 residues: CASSLNGYNEQFF. CDR3 nucleotides: TGTGCCAGCAGTTTAAACGGTTACAATGAGCAGTTCTTC.

The gene calls are TRBV5-1 and TRBJ1-5; D is uncertain. Trimming took off 1 base at V and 0 bases at J, with 2 bases between the two ends. Germline V gene data show CDR1 as SGHRS and CDR2 as YFSETQ. This CDR3 has 13 residues. In nucleotides, the CDR3 is TGCGCCAGCAGCTTGCATAGCAATCAGCCCCAGCATTTT. Translation: CASSLHSNQPQHF. Full variable domain (rest looked up from reference TRBV5-1 and TRBJ1-5): KAGVTQTPRYLIKTRGQQVTLSCSPISGHRSVSWYQQTPGQGLQFLFEYFSETQRNKGNFPGRFSGRQFSNSRSEMNVSTLELGDSALYLCASSLHSNQPQHFGDGTRLSIL.

This chain connects TRBV11-3 to TRBJ2-1; the D is unclear. The germline V gene has CDR1 SGHNT and CDR2 YENEEA. The V end was cut by 4 bases, the J end by 4 bases, with 8 bases between. The CDR3 sequence is 13 residues long. CDR3 DNA sequence: TGTGCCAGCAGCTCCACAGATTACAATGAGCAGTTCTTC. It codes for CASSSTDYNEQFF. The whole variable domain, filled in from reference TRBV11-3 and TRBJ2-1, reads EAGVVQSPRYKIIEKKQPVAFWCNPISGHNTLYWYLQNLGQGPELLIRYENEEAVDDSQLPKDRFSAERLKGVDSTLKIQPAELGDSAVYLCASSSTDYNEQFFGPGTRLTVL.

The chain employs TRBV2 and TRBJ2-3, with a possible D match to TRBD1 (6 bases). The CDR3 is 13 residues long. From germline, CDR1 is SNHLY and CDR2 FYNNEI. The V end lost 6 bases, the J end lost 3 bases, and 10 bases lay between the germline ends. The CDR3 region is CASRTQGTDTQYF. DNA for the CDR3: TGTGCCAGCAGGACACAGGGAACAGATACGCAGTATTTT.

The chain carries TRBV7-2 and TRBJ1-4; 7 bases map to TRBD1. This CDR3 contains 15 residues. Germline assignment: CDR1 SGHTA and CDR2 FQGNSA. The junction had 5 bases not matched to a gene; V was cut back by 5 bases and J by 2 bases. CDR3 region: CASSETTGTNEKLFF. The CDR3 bases are TGTGCCAGCAGCGAAACGACAGGGACTAATGAAAAACTGTTTTTT.